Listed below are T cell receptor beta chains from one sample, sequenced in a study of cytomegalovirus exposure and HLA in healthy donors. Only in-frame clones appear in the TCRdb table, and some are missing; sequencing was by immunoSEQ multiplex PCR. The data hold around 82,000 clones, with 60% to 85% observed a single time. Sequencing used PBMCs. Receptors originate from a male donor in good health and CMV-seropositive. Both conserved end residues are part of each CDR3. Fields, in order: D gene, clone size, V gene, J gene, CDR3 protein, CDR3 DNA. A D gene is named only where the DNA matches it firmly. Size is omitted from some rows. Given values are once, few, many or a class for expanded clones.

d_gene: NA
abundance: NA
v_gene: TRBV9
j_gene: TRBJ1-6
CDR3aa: CASSVLYSPLHF
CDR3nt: TGTGCCAGCAGCGTATTATATTCACCCCTCCACTTT

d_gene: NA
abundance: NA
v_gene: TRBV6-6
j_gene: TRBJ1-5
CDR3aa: CASTPGDSNQPQHF
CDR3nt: TGTGCCAGCACCCCCGGGGATAGCAATCAGCCCCAGCATTTT

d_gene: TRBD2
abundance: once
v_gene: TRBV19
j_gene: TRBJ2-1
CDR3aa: CASSIEAGGPNNEQFF
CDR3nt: TGTGCCAGTAGTATAGAAGCGGGAGGGCCCAACAATGAGCAGTTCTTC

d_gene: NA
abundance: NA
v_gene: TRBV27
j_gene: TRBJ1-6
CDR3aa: CASKQGNSPLHF
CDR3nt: TGTGCCAGCAAACAGGGTAATTCACCCCTCCACTTT

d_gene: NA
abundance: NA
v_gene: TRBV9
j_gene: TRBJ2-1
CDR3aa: CASSVGLAGYNEQFF
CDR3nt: TGTGCCAGCAGCGTAGGGCTAGCCGGTTACAATGAGCAGTTCTTC

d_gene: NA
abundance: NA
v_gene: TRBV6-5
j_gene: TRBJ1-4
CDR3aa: CASRSGFLRGEKLFF
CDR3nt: TGTGCCAGCAGATCCGGATTTTTGAGAGGGGAAAAACTGTTTTTT

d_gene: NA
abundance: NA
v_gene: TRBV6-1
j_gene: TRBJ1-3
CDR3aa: CASRVQISGNTIYF
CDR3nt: TGTGCCAGCAGAGTACAGATCTCTGGAAACACCATATATTTT

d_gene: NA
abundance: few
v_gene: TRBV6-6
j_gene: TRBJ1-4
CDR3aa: CASSYSIRLGEKLFF
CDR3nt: TGTGCCAGCAGTTACTCGATCCGACTCGGTGAAAAACTGTTTTTT

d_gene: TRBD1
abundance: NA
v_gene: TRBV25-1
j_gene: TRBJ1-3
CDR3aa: CASSELGTGGGNTIYF
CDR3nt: TGTGCCAGCAGTGAATTAGGGACAGGGGGTGGAAACACCATATATTTT

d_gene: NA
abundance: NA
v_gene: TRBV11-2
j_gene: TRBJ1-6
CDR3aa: CASSQNRGGPLHF
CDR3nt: TGTGCCAGCAGCCAGAACCGGGGGGGACCCCTCCACTTT

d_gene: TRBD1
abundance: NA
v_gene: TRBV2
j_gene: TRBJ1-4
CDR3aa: CASRGGDSSREKLFF
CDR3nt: TGTGCCAGCAGAGGAGGGGACAGTAGTAGGGAAAAACTGTTTTTT

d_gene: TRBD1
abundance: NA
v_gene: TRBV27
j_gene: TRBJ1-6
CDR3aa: CASSTIQGLRSPLHF
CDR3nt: TGTGCCAGCAGTACGATACAGGGGCTGAGGTCACCCCTCCACTTT

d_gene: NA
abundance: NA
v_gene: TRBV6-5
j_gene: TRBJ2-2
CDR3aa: CASSSLGGELFF
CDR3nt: TGTGCCAGCAGTTCCCTCGGCGGGGAGCTGTTTTTT

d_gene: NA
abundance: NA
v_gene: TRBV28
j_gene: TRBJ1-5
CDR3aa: CASRGRSNQPQHF
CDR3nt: TGTGCCAGCAGGGGCCGGTCCAATCAGCCCCAGCATTTT

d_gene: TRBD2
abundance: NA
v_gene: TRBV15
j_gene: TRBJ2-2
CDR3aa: CATSRDGIGLAGSTGELFF
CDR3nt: TGTGCCACCAGCAGAGACGGAATAGGGCTAGCGGGATCCACCGGGGAGCTGTTTTTT

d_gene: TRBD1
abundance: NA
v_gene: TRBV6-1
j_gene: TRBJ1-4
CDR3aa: CASSERVGTGFEKLFF
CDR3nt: TGTGCCAGCAGTGAAAGGGTCGGGACAGGGTTTGAAAAACTGTTTTTT

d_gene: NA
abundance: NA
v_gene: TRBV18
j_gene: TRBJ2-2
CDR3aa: CASSPPGFTGELFF
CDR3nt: TGTGCCAGCTCACCGCCGGGTTTCACCGGGGAGCTGTTTTTT

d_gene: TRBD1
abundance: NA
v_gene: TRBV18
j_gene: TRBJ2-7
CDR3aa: CASSPPGQGSYEQYF
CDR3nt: TGTGCCAGCTCGCCTCCGGGACAGGGGTCCTACGAGCAGTACTTC

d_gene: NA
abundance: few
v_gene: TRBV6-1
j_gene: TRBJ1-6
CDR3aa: CASSEGQGGNSPLHF
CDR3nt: TGTGCCAGCAGTGAAGGTCAGGGTGGGAATTCACCCCTCCACTTT

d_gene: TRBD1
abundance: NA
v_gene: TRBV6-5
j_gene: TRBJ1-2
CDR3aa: CASSYGDRGGYGYTF
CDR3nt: TGTGCCAGCAGTTATGGAGACAGGGGCGGCTATGGCTACACCTTC

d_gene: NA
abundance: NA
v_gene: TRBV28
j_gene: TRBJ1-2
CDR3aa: CASSLMSLGSDGYTF
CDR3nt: TGTGCCAGCAGTTTAATGTCTCTGGGCAGTGATGGCTACACCTTC

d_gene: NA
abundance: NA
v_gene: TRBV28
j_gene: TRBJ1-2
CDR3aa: CASSSTSGTYGYTF
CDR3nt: TGTGCCAGCAGTTCCACCTCAGGAACCTATGGCTACACCTTC

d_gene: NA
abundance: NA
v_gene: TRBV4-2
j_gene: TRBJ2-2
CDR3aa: CASSQEPGGELFF
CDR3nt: TGTGCCAGCAGCCAAGAACCAGGGGGGGAGCTGTTTTTT

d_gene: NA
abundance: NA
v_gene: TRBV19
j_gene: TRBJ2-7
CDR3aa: CASSISGAYEQYF
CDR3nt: TGTGCCAGCTCCATTTCCGGTGCCTACGAGCAGTACTTC

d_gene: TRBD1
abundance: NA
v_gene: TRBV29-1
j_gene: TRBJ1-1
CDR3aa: CSVTGQGGNTEAFF
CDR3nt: TGCAGCGTCACGGGACAGGGAGGGAACACTGAAGCTTTCTTT

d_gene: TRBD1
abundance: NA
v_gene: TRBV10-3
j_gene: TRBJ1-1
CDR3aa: CAISRGQGVSEAFF
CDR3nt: TGTGCCATCAGCAGGGGACAGGGGGTCTCTGAAGCTTTCTTT

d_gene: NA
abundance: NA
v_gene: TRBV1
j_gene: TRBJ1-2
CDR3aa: CTSRPRRDRGAYGYTF
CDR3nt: TGCACCAGCCGCCCACGCCGGGACAGGGGCGCCTATGGCTACACCTTC

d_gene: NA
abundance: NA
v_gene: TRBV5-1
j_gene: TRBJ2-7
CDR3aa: CASSLYQGDSYEQYF
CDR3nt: TGCGCCAGCAGCTTGTACCAGGGCGACTCCTACGAGCAGTACTTC

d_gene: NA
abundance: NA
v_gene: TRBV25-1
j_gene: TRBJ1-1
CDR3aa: CASHAQGGNTEAFF
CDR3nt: TGTGCCAGCCACGCCCAAGGCGGGAACACTGAAGCTTTCTTT

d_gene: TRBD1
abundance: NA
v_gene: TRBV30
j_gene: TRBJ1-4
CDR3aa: CAGRDRVLEKLFF
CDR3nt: TGTGCCGGACGGGACAGGGTTTTAGAAAAACTGTTTTTT

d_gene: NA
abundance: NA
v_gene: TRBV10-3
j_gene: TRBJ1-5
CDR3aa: CAISGGTRPGLTQHF
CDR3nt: TGTGCCATCAGTGGCGGGACCCGTCCAGGATTGACCCAGCATTTT

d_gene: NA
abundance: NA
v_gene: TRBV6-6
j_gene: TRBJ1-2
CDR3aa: CASSYIDSYGYTF
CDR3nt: TGTGCCAGCAGTTACATAGACAGCTATGGCTACACCTTC

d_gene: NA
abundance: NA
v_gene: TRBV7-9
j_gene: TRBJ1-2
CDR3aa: CASSGKGQNNYGYTF
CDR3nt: TGTGCCAGCAGCGGAAAAGGACAGAATAACTATGGCTACACCTTC

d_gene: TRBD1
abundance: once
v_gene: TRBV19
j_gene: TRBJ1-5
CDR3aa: CASSQQGAPNQPQHF
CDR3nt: TGTGCCAGTAGTCAACAGGGGGCGCCCAATCAGCCCCAGCATTTT

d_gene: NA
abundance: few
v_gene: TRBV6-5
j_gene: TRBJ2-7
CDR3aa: CASSYSGRNYEQYF
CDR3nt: TGTGCCAGCAGTTACTCGGGGCGGAACTACGAGCAGTACTTC

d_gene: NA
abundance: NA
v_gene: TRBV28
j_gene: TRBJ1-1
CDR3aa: CASSLEQNEAFF
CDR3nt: TGTGCCAGCAGTTTGGAGCAGAACGAAGCTTTCTTT

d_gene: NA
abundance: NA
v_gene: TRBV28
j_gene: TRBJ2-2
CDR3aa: CASSFSTGELFF
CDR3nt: TGTGCCAGCAGTTTTTCTACCGGGGAGCTGTTTTTT

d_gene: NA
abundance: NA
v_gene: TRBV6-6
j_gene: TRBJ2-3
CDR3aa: CASRTEPRPPRDTQYF
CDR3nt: TGTGCCAGCAGAACCGAACCGCGCCCCCCTAGGGATACGCAGTATTTT

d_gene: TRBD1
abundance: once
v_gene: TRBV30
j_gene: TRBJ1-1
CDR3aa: CASRDRGGNTEAFF
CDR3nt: TGTGCCTCGCGGGACAGGGGGGGGAACACTGAAGCTTTCTTT

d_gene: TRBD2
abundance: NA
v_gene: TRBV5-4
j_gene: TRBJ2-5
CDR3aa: CASSSGGLGQETQYF
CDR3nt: TGTGCCAGCAGCTCGGGGGGACTGGGCCAAGAGACCCAGTACTTC

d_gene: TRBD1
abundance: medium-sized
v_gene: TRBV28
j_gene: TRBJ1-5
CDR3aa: CASSPAGTEGQPQHF
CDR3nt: TGTGCCAGCAGTCCCGCGGGGACAGAGGGACAGCCCCAGCATTTT

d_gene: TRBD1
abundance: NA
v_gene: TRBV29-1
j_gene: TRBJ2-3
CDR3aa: CSVSRTGPDTQYF
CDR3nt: TGCAGCGTTTCCCGGACAGGGCCGGATACGCAGTATTTT

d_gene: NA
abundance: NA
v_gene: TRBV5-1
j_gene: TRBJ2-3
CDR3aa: CASSPRGVKTDTQYF
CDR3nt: TGCGCCAGCAGCCCCAGGGGGGTAAAGACAGATACGCAGTATTTT

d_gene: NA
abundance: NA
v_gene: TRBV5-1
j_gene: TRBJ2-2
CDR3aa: CASSPQVGKNTGELFF
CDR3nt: TGCGCCAGCAGCCCACAGGTGGGGAAGAACACCGGGGAGCTGTTTTTT

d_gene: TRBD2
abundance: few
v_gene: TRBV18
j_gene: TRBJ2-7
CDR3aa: CASSPPGGGNEQYF
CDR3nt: TGTGCCAGCTCACCACCCGGGGGGGGGAACGAGCAGTACTTC

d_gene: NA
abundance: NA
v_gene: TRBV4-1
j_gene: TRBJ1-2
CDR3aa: CASSRAGLRRGYTF
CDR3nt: TGCGCCAGCAGCCGAGCCGGACTCCGGCGGGGCTACACCTTC

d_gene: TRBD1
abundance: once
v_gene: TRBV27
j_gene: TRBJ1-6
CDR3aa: CASSLTGVGSPLHF
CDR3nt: TGTGCCAGCAGTCTGACAGGGGTTGGTTCACCCCTCCACTTT

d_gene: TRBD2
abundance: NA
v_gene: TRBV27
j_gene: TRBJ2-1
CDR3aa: CASGQIAGGFYNEQFF
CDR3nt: TGTGCCAGCGGCCAAATAGCGGGAGGCTTCTACAATGAGCAGTTCTTC

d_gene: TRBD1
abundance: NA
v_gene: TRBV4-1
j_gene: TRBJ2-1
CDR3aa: CASSRPNGQGIHNEQFF
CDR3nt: TGCGCCAGCAGCCGCCCGAATGGACAGGGTATACACAATGAGCAGTTCTTC

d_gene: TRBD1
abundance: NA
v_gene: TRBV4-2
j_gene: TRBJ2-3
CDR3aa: CASSHGGDRITDTQYF
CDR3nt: TGTGCCAGCAGCCACGGAGGGGACAGGATCACAGATACGCAGTATTTT

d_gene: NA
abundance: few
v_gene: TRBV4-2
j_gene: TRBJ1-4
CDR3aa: CASSQVRGVGEKLFF
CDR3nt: TGTGCCAGCAGCCAAGTCAGGGGAGTGGGCGAAAAACTGTTTTTT

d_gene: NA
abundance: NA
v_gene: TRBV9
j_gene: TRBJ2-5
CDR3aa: CASSEGSGWTQETQYF
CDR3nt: TGTGCCAGCAGCGAGGGGTCTGGCTGGACACAAGAGACCCAGTACTTC

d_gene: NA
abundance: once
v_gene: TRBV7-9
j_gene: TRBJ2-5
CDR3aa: CASSLSAETQYF
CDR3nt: TGTGCCAGCAGCTTGTCAGCGGAGACCCAGTACTTC

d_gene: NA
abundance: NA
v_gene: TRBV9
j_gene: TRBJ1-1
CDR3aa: CASSVGEYTEAFF
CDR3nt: TGTGCCAGCAGCGTAGGGGAGTACACTGAAGCTTTCTTT